What follows are 10 T cell receptor beta chains derived from one specimen sequenced in a study of tumor-infiltrating lymphocytes in primary liver carcinoma. Out of unsorted whole blood came the blood RNA, and germline DNA was extracted as well. Total RNA (roughly 550 ng) served as template for TCR beta cDNA synthesis primed by a constant-region primer. What produced the TCR beta libraries was three nested multiplex PCR rounds using slightly modified ARM-PCR. The first two PCR rounds, roughly 11 cycles each, used TRBV1-TRBV30 forward primers and a C-beta reverse primer. TCRdb redid the calling of the multiplex PCR reads with MiXCR, one entry per CDR3 protein. The sample carries a few hundred thousand distinct CDR3 sequences, 45% to 70% recorded once. The specimen was peripheral blood. The receptors were sampled from a woman in her 30s with primary liver carcinoma and hepatitis B virus infection.

A note on this clonotype: The CDR3 ends on some other residue instead of the conserved phenylalanine or tryptophan, so this is likely a read error. This chain uses TRBV28 with TRBJ1-5, with 9 bases aligning to TRBD1. The germline V gene encodes CDR1 MDHEN and CDR2 SYDVKM. V lost 6 bases, J lost 9 bases, and 12 bases stayed unmatched. The CDR3 extends over 15 amino acids. In nucleotides, the CDR3 is TGTGCCAGCAGGGTAGGGACAGGGACCACTCTGCCCCAGCATCTT. Protein: CASRVGTGTTLPQHL.

With regard to this clonotype: This likely comes from a read error, as the CDR3 has no conserved phenylalanine or tryptophan at its end. V usage is TRBV29-1 and J usage is TRBJ2-5; a weak D match, TRBD2 (6 bases). This CDR3 is 13 amino acids long. Germline lookup yields CDR1 SQVTM and CDR2 ANQGSEA. The CDR3 loop is CGVDLATQETQYL. The DNA of the CDR3 is TGCGGCGTTGATCTAGCGACCCAAGAGACACAGTACCTC.

A remark on this clonotype: Likely a read error: the CDR3 ends without its conserved phenylalanine or tryptophan. J is TRBJ1-5 and V is TRBV11-2, with TRBD1 identical over 8 bases. CDR3 size: 13 residues. The germline gives CDR1 SGHAT, CDR2 FQNNGV. The DNA for the CDR3 is TGTACCAGCAGCCGCGGACAGGGTAGGCCCCAGCATGTT. Its translation: CTSSRGQGRPQHV.

V gene TRBV29-1 combines with J gene TRBJ1-1, with 11 bases matching TRBD1. CDR1 and CDR2 from the germline V gene are SQVTM and ANQGSEA. V lost 8 bases and J lost 8; bases outside the gene matches: 10. This CDR3 has 13 residues. The CDR3 nucleotides are TGCAGCATGGCCGGGACAGGGGGGCAGGAAGCTTTCTTT. Amino acids: CSMAGTGGQEAFF.

The table lists this clonotype with a few counts. Sequence at one end of the junction differs from germline and may be a read error. The chain carries TRBV4-1 and TRBJ1-2; no reliable D call. This CDR3 region has 16 residues. Germline loops: CDR1 MGHRA, CDR2 YSYEKL. The CDR3, as DNA: TGCGCCAACAGCCAAGAGGTGGGCGTTCAAACCTATGGCTACACCTTC. Its protein product is CANSQEVGVQTYGYTF.

This clonotype showed up just a few times. V and J are TRBV28 and TRBJ2-7; 13 bases align to TRBD2. The CDR3 covers 16 residues. Germline V lookup: CDR1 MDHEN, CDR2 SYDVKM. Germline trimming cut 2 bases from V and 4 bases from J; bases unmatched to any gene: 5. The CDR3: CASSLGGLAGRYEQYF. The CDR3 nucleotides are TGTGCCAGCAGTTTAGGGGGACTAGCGGGAAGGTACGAGCAGTACTTC.

The chain couples TRBV6-6 to TRBJ2-3; tentatively, D is TRBD1 or TRBD2 (5 bases each). Trimming pared 5 bases from V and 4 bases from J, leaving 13 bases between. The CDR3 spans 14 residues. The germline V gene has CDR1 MNHNY and CDR2 SVGAGI (reference sequence). The CDR3 reads CASSQTEGPDTQYF. As DNA, the CDR3 is TGTGCCAGCAGTCAGACAGAGGGGCCAGATACGCAGTATTTT.

To note about this clonotype: Since a much larger clone is just one base distant, this may be a read error. The CDR3 sequence is CSVVGELAGSYNEQFF. In DNA, the CDR3 is TGCAGCGTTGTGGGGGAACTAGCGGGGTCCTACAATGAGCAGTTCTTC. The chain joins TRBV29-1 to TRBJ2-1; 10 bases are shared with TRBD2. Germline lookup yields CDR1 SQVTM and CDR2 ANQGSEA. The CDR3 has 16 amino acids. Losses at the gene ends were 4 bases for V and 1 base for J; bases not matched to a gene: 7.

As DNA, the CDR3 is TGTGCCAGCAGCCAAATTGGAGCAGGAGGTTCCTACAATGAGCAGTTCTTC. It encodes CASSQIGAGGSYNEQFF. This chain uses TRBV4-2 with TRBJ2-1; D perhaps matches TRBD2 (5 bases). The CDR3 length is 17 residues. V was clipped by 2 bases and J by 1 base, with 15 bases between them. Germline values: CDR1 LGHNA, CDR2 YNFKEQ.

This clonotype has more than one count but fewer than ten. This rearrangement joins TRBV14 to TRBJ2-1; D remains unclear. Germline V gene data show CDR1 as SGHDN and CDR2 as FVKESK. The V and J ends lost 2 bases and 4 bases respectively, with 12 bases between them. The CDR3 totals 15 residues. CDR3 amino acids: CASSQNTRRYNEQFF. The CDR3 DNA reads TGTGCCAGCAGCCAAAATACCCGGCGGTACAATGAGCAGTTCTTC.